What follows describes a single T cell receptor (beta chain). This clonotype was observed a few times. Which antigen it targets is not known. Nothing much larger sits one base from this clone, and base qualities are not available. This specimen comes from a study of vaccination and CD4 T cells after COVID-19 (dated by TCRdb to about 2022). In terms of the full investigation: SARS-CoV-2 positivity had been established in the convalescent patients by nasal swab PCR, and mild disease was recorded in some 10 of these patients and severe disease in one. Six males and four females were included in the convalescent cohort, with two Hispanic individuals, seven Caucasians, two Asians and one multiracial person represented. Each participant got two doses of either the Pfizer-BioNTech BNT162b2 vaccine (n=8) or the Moderna mRNA-1273 vaccine (n=2). Post-COVID blood samples were collected from convalescent patients a median of around 96 days after diagnosis, with a range of roughly 30 to 161 days. Post-vaccine blood samples were collected a median of around 70 days after the second vaccine dose, ranging from roughly 12 to 241 days. Culture stimuli were overlapping spike peptide pools from SARS-CoV-2 and from the common cold coronaviruses HCoV-NL63, HCoV-OC43 and HCoV-229E. As controls, cultures received a CEFX viral epitope pool (the positive control), an HIV-1 Nef peptide pool (the negative control), or no peptide at all. In approximately eleven COVID-19 convalescent patients and several infection-naive healthy vaccine recipients, the spike-specific CD4+ TCR repertoire before mRNA vaccination was compared with the repertoire after mRNA vaccination. Study-level results and caveats: In convalescent patients, nearly all vaccine-specific clones (304 of 307) were found to be mono-reactive for SARS-CoV-2 spike rather than cross-reactive with common cold coronaviruses. The median count of SARS-CoV-2-reactive clonotypes went up from under 25 after infection to 35 to 40 after vaccination, although the change was not significant. In convalescent patients, a median around 89% of post-vaccine SARS-CoV-2-reactive clones were detected only after vaccination, suggesting vaccine-specific priming. Only a relatively small number of convalescent patients were included in the study, and early timepoints following natural infection were not analyzed.

The library relied on PCR. At the Johns Hopkins FTIC core, DNA from the cultured CD4+ T cells underwent TCR sequencing with the Oncomine TCR Beta short-read assay. The QIAamp micro DNA kit was used to extract genomic DNA from the cultured CD4+ T cells. Oncomine TCR Beta libraries from cultured CD4+ T cells were pooled with unique dual indexes and sequenced on an Illumina iSeq 100. In the paper's pipeline: Non-productive sequences were removed, and CDR3s that did not start with C, did not end with F or W, or were shorter than 7 amino acids were discarded. The MANAFEST web application identified antigen-specific clonotypes by comparing peptide-stimulated wells against reference wells and other culture wells. For a clone to be called positive, the clone needed an FDR below 0.05, an odds ratio above 5, and a productive frequency above 0.1% in at least two of three replicate wells. A clonotype was classed as cross-reactive if the clonotype showed significant expansion both in SARS-CoV-2 spike wells and in at least one common cold coronavirus spike condition. Levenshtein distances (stringdist) and unrooted phylogenetic trees (ape) in R version 3.6.1 were used to assess CDR3 homology. TCRdb's own reprocessing of the public reads used fastp at Q25 and MiXCR and kept productive beta chains. Duplicate CDR3 protein sequences are folded into a single record with the most common DNA and genes. The V and J calls reflect TCRdb's pipeline rather than the authors' work. The sample includes approximately 17,000 distinct CDR3 sequences, with around 75% observed a single time. The ten most abundant clones make up about 16% of the sample.

The CDR1 and CDR2 encoded by the germline V gene are SGHTA and FQGNSA. CDR3 length: 14 amino acids, cysteine to phenylalanine. The kept DNA is CDR3 alone, 42 bases in frame from the first base. Cut back by 1 base and 1 base, the V and J ends lie 6 bases apart. Taken with the paper, the label for treatment or condition translates to: approximately 11-day PBMC culture with coronavirus spike peptide pools or control peptides (ViraFEST assay). The ViraFEST assay was used in the study, in which antigen-specific T cells were expanded with peptide pools and expanded clonotypes were subsequently identified by TCR sequencing. The positive SARS-CoV-2 PCR tests of the convalescent patients were dated from March to December 2020, before the Alpha, Beta and Delta variants emerged in the United States. Each well held more than 1.5 million PBMCs cultured in IMDM containing about 5% human AB serum and approximately 9.8 IU/ml IL-2, with 10 ug/ml peptide pools added. Half of the culture medium was replaced with fresh IL-2-containing medium on days 3 and 7. After approximately 11 days of culture, CD4+ T cells were isolated by negative selection with the EasySep CD4+ T cell isolation kit. PBMCs were separated from whole blood using Ficoll-Paque Plus gradient centrifugation and then either used fresh or cryopreserved at -140C. Each culture condition was generally run in triplicate wells.

The chain is made from TRBV7-2 and TRBJ2-3; a confident D gene designation cannot be given. This clonotype was obtained from a human donor who had recovered from COVID-19. The sample comprised CD4+ T cells from blood, cultured in vitro. The CDR3: CASSLGPGTDTQYF. Here is the DNA: TGTGCCAGCAGCTTAGGACCCGGCACAGATACGCAGTATTTT.